In its sample, the clone carrying this T cell receptor beta chain was seen once. These data originate in a study of blood T cell repertoires in COVID-19. Sequencing used immunoSEQ multiplex PCR; TCRdb keeps in-frame clones, though not all of them. The table lists some 490,000 clones, less than 90% of them singletons. Germline V gene data show CDR1 as MGHRA and CDR2 as YSYEKL. Trimming removed 0 bases at V and 3 bases at J, with 11 bases between. The CDR3 runs to 15 residues. Sequencing input: PBMCs or T cells enriched from blood (not recorded which). This TCR was recovered from a woman in her fifties or sixties who had recovered from COVID-19. The chain has TRBV4-1 and TRBJ1-2, with D hard to call. The CDR3 sequence is CASSQDALVHYGYTF. The CDR3 DNA reads TGCGCCAGCAGCCAAGATGCCTTAGTTCACTATGGCTACACCTTC.